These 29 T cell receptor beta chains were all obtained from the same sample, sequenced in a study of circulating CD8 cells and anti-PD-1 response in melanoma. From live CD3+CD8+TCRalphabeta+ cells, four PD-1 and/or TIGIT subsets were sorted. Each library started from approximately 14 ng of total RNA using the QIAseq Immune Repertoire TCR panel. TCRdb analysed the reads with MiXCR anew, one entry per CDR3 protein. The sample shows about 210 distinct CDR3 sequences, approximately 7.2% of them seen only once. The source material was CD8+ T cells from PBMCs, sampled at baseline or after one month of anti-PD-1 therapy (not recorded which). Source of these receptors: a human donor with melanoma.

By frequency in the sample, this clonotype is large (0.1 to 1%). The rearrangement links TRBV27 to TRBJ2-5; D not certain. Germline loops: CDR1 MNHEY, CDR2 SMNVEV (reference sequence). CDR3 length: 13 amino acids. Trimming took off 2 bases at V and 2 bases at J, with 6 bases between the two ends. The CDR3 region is CASSLRRQETQYF. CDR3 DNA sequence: TGTGCCAGCAGTTTACGTCGACAAGAGACCCAGTACTTC.

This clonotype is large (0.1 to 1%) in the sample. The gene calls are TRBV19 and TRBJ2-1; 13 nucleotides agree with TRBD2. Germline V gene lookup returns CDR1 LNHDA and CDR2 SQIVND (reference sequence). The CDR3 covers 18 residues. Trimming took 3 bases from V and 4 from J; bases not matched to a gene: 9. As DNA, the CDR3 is TGTGCCAGTAGTATCGACCCTCCGGGACTAGCGGGGTACAATGAGCAGTTCTTC. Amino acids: CASSIDPPGLAGYNEQFF.

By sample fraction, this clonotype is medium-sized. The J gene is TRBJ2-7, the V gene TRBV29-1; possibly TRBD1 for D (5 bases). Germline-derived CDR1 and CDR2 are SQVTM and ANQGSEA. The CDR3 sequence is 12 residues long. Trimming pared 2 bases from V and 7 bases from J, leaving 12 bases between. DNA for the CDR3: TGCAGCGTTGAATCGCAGGGTGGTGAGCAGTACTTC. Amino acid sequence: CSVESQGGEQYF.

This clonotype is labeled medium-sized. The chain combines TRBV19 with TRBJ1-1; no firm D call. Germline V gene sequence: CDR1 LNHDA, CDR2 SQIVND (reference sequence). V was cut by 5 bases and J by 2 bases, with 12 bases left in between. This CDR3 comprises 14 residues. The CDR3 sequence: CASSLWAGNTEAFF. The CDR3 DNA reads TGTGCCAGTAGTCTCTGGGCGGGTAACACTGAAGCTTTCTTT.

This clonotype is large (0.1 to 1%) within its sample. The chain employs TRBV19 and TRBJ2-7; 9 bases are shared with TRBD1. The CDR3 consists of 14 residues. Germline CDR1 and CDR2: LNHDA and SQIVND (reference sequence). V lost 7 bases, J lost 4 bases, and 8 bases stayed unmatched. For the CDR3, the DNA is TGTGCCAGTACTCCGACAGGGGGAATATACGAGCAGTACTTC. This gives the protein CASTPTGGIYEQYF.

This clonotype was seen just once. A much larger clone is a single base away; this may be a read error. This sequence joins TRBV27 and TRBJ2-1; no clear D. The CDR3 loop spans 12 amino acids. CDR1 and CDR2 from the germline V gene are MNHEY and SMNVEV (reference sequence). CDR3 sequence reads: CASSPSYNEQLF. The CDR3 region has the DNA TGTGCCAGCAGTCCATCCTACAATGAGCAGCTCTTC.

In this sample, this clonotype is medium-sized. The CDR3 reads CASSLEGYGTQYF. CDR3 nucleotides: TGTGCCAGCAGCCTAGAGGGCTACGGGACCCAGTACTTC. The gene calls are TRBV5-5 and TRBJ2-5, with a tentative D call TRBD2 (5 bases). The CDR3 is 13 amino acids. CDR1 and CDR2 from the germline V gene are SGHKS and YYEKEE (reference sequence). V lost 4 bases to trimming and J lost 7 bases, with 14 bases between them. Variable domain in full (rest from reference TRBV5-5 and TRBJ2-5): DAGVTQSPTHLIKTRGQQVTLRCSPISGHKSVSWYQQVLGQGPQFIFQYYEKEERGRGNFPDRFSARQFPNYSSELNVNALLLGDSALYLCASSLEGYGTQYFGPGTRLLVL.

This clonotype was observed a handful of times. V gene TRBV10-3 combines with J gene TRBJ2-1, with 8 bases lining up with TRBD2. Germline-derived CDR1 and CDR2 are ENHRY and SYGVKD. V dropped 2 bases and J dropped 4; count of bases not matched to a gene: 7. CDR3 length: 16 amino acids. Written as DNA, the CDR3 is TGTGCCATCAGTGAGGAAACGGGGGGGCCGTACAATGAGCAGTTCTTC. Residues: CAISEETGGPYNEQFF.

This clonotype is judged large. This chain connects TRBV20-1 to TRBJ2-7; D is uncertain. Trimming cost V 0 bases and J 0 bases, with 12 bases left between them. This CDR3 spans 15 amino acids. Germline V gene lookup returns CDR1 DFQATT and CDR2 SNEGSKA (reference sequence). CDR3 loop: CSARDHASLSYEQYF. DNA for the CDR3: TGCAGTGCTAGAGATCATGCCAGCCTCTCCTACGAGCAGTACTTC.

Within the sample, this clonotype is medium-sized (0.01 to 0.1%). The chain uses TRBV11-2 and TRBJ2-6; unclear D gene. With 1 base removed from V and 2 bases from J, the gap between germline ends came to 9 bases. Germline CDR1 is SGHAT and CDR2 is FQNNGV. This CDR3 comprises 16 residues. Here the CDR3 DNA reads TGTGCCAGCAGCTTAGGAGGCCCCCCTGGGGCCAACGTCCTGACTTTC. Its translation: CASSLGGPPGANVLTF.

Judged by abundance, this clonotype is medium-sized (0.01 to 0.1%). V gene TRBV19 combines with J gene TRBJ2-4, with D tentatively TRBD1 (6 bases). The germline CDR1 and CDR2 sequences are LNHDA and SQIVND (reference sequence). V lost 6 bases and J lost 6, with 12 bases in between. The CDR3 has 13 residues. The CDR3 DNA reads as TGTGCCAGTAGGGACAGCCTGGGAAACATTCAGTACTTC. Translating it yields CASRDSLGNIQYF. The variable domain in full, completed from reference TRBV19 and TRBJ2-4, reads DGGITQSPKYLFRKEGQNVTLSCEQNLNHDAMYWYRQDPGQGLRLIYYSQIVNDFQKGDIAEGYSVSREKKESFPLTVTSAQKNPTAFYLCASRDSLGNIQYFGAGTRLSVL.

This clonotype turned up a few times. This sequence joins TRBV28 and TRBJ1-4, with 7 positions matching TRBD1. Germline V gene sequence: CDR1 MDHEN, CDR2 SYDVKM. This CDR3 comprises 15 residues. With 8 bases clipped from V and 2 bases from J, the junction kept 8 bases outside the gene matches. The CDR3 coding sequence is TGTGCCAGCGGCCGAGGGGGCGCCACTAATGAAAAACTGTTTTTT. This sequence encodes CASGRGGATNEKLFF.

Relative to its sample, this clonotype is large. This chain's CDR3 is CASSPFAGSTDTQYF. The CDR3 nucleotides are TGCGCCAGCAGCCCCTTCGCGGGGAGTACAGATACGCAGTATTTT. The V call is TRBV4-1, the J call TRBJ2-3, with a tentative D call TRBD2 (6 bases). CDR1 and CDR2 from the germline V gene are MGHRA and YSYEKL. The CDR3 has 15 amino acids. V was pared by 4 bases and J by 3 bases, with 14 bases between.

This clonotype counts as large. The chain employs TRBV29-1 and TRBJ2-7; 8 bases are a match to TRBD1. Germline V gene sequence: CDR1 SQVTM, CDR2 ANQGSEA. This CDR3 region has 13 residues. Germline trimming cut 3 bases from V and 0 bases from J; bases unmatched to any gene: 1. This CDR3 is CSVETGDSYEQYF. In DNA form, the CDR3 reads TGCAGCGTTGAGACAGGGGACTCCTACGAGCAGTACTTC.

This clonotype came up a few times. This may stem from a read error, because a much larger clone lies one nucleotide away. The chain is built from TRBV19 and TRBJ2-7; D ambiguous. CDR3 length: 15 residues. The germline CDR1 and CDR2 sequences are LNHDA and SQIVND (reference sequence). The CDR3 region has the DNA TGTGCCAGTGGTATCAGAGACTCCTACCCGGATGAGCAGTACTTC. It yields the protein CASGIRDSYPDEQYF. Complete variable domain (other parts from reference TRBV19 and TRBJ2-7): DGGITQSPKYLFRKEGQNVTLSCEQNLNHDAMYWYRQDPGQGLRLIYYSQIVNDFQKGDIAEGYSVSREKKESFPLTVTSAQKNPTAFYLCASGIRDSYPDEQYFGPGTRLTVT.

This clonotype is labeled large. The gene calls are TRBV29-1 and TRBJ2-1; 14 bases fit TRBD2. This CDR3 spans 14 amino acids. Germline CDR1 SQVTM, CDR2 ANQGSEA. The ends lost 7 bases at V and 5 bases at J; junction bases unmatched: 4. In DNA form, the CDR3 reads TGCAGCGGCCGGACTAGCGGGGGGCACAATGAGCAGTTCTTC. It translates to CSGRTSGGHNEQFF.

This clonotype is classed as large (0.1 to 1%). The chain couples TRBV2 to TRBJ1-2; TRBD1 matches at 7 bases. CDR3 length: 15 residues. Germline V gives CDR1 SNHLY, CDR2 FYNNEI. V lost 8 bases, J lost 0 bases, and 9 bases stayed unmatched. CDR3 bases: TGTGCCAGCTTTCCGACAGGGACGACTAACTATGGCTACACCTTC. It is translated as CASFPTGTTNYGYTF.

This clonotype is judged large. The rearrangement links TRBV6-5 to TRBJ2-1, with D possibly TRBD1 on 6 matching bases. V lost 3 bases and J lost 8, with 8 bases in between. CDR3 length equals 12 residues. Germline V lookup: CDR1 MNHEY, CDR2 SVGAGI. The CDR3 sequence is CASSYAGDEQFF. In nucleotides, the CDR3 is TGTGCCAGCAGTTATGCAGGGGATGAGCAGTTCTTC.

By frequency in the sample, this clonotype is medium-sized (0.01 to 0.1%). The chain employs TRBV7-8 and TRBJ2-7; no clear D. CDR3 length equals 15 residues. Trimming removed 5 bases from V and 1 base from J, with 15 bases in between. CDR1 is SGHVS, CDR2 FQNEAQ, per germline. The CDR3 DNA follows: TGTGCCAGCAGCCCGGTCCAGCTGGGTTCCTACGAGCAGTACTTC. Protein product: CASSPVQLGSYEQYF.

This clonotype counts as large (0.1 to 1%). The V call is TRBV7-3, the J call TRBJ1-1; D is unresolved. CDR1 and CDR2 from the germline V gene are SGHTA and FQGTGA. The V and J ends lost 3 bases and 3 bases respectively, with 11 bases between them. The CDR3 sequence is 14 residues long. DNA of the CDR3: TGTGCCAGCAGCTTGTATGGTAGTCACACTGAAGCTTTCTTT. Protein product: CASSLYGSHTEAFF.

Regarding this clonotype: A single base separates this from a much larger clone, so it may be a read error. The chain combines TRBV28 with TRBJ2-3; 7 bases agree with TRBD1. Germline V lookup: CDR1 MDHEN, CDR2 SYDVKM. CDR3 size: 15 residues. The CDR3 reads CASSLDRVGTDAQYF. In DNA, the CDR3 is TGTGCCAGCAGCCTTGACAGGGTCGGCACAGATGCGCAGTATTTT.

CDR3 nucleotides: TGTGCCAGCAGCTTAGACAACACGACCACTGAAGCTTTCTTT. This gives the protein CASSLDNTTTEAFF. V usage is TRBV7-9 and J usage is TRBJ1-1; no clear D gene. Germline CDR1 and CDR2: SEHNR and FQNEAQ (reference sequence). This CDR3 comprises 14 residues. Deletions cut 1 base from V and 4 bases from J, with 10 bases between.

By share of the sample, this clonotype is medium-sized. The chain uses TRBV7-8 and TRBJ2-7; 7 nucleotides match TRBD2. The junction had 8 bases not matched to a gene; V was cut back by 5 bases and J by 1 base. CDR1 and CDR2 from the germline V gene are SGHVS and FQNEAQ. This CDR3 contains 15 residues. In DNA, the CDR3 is TGTGCCAGCAGCCCGGTCCAGCGGGGTTCCTACGAGCAGTACTTC. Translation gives CASSPVQRGSYEQYF.

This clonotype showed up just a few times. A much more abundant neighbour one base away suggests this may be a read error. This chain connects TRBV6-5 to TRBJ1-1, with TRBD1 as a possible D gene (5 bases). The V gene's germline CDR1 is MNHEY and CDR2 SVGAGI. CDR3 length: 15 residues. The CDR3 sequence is CASSYLPPVDTGAFF. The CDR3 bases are TGTGCCAGCAGTTACCTCCCTCCCGTGGACACTGGAGCTTTCTTT.

For the CDR3, the DNA is TGTGCCAGCAGTTCGGGGGGAGGGAATCTCACAGATACGCAGTATTTT. Translated: CASSSGGGNLTDTQYF. V is TRBV28 and J is TRBJ2-3; 7 positions match TRBD2. CDR1 and CDR2 from the germline V gene are MDHEN and SYDVKM. Germline trimming cut 4 bases from V and 2 bases from J; bases unmatched to any gene: 9. The CDR3 loop spans 16 amino acids.

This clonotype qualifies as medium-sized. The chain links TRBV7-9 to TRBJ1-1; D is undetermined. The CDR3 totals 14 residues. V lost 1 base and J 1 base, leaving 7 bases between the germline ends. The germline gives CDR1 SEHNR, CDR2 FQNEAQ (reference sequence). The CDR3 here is CASSLDNTNTEAFF. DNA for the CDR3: TGTGCCAGCAGCTTAGACAACACGAACACTGAAGCTTTCTTT. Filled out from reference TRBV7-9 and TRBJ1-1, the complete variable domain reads DTGVSQNPRHKITKRGQNVTFRCDPISEHNRLYWYRQTLGQGPEFLTYFQNEAQLEKSRLLSDRFSAERPKGSFSTLEIQRTEQGDSAMYLCASSLDNTNTEAFFGQGTRLTVV.

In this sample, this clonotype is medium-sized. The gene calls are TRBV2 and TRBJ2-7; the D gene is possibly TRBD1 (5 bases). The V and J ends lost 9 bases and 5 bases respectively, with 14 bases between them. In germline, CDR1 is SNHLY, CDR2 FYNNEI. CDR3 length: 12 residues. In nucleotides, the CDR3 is TGTGCCAGGAGAGCTTCAGGGAACGAGCAGTACTTC. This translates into CARRASGNEQYF.

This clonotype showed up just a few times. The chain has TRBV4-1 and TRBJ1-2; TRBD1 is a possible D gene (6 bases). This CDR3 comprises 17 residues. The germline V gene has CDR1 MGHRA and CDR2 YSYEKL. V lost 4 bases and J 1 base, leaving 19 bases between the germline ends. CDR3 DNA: TGCGCCAGCAGCCCCCGGGACATAGCTACAATTAACTATGGCTACACCTTC. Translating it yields CASSPRDIATINYGYTF.

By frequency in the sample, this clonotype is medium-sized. The CDR3 region has the DNA TGTGCCACTCAAATGACAGGGGGCCTCTACGAGCAGTACTTC. This translates into CATQMTGGLYEQYF. V gene TRBV19 combines with J gene TRBJ2-7, with 10 positions matching TRBD1. V lost 10 bases, J lost 3 bases, and 9 bases stayed unmatched. Germline V gene data show CDR1 as LNHDA and CDR2 as SQIVND (reference sequence). CDR3 size: 14 residues.